This is a list of T cell receptor beta chains from one sample in a study of shared clonotypes between healthy human individuals. The protocol was immunoSEQ multiplex PCR, while the TCRdb copy is restricted to in-frame clones and leaves out a portion. Counted here are under 1,100,000 clones, approximately 80% occurring once; the ten biggest clones make up 0.6% to 0.7%. The sequenced sample consisted of memory CD4+ T cells from PBMCs. Receptors originate from a young man in good health. Some clones in this sample may be carry-over from other donors' samples. Both conserved end residues are part of each CDR3. Fields, in order: J gene, V gene, CDR3 protein.

j_call: TRBJ2-3
v_call: TRBV29-1
cdr3_aa: CSVGRIADTQYF

j_call: TRBJ2-5
v_call: TRBV5-4
cdr3_aa: CASSFPYQETQYF

j_call: TRBJ2-3
v_call: TRBV20-1
cdr3_aa: CSQKSADTQYF

j_call: TRBJ1-5
v_call: TRBV19
cdr3_aa: CASSMGRDQPQHF

j_call: TRBJ2-7
v_call: TRBV28
cdr3_aa: CASSLAGGPAGEQYF

j_call: TRBJ1-5
v_call: TRBV28
cdr3_aa: CASRLFGALRYNQPQHF

j_call: TRBJ2-5
v_call: TRBV11-1
cdr3_aa: CASSLATTSGSSWETQYF

j_call: TRBJ2-2
v_call: TRBV4-1
cdr3_aa: CASSQDLGRGTGGFPGELFF

j_call: TRBJ2-7
v_call: TRBV7-6
cdr3_aa: CASSLGGGRAYEQYF

j_call: TRBJ1-3
v_call: TRBV6-5
cdr3_aa: CASTRRSGGNTIYF

j_call: TRBJ2-7
v_call: TRBV7-2
cdr3_aa: CASSLGPDREQYF

j_call: TRBJ2-5
v_call: TRBV28
cdr3_aa: CASSPGLAGVAGETQYF